This TCR beta chain was captured by sequencing in a study of shared clonotypes between healthy human individuals. V was shortened by 2 bases and J by 15 bases, with 17 bases between the two germline ends. The CDR3 spans 13 residues. Germline loops: CDR1 MDHEN, CDR2 SYDVKM. Genomic DNA (from each subset) was split evenly across several immunoSEQ plates. Measured with immunoSEQ multiplex PCR; TCRdb has only the in-frame clones, and not every one. Here the sample spans hundreds of thousands of clones, 74% being singletons. The sequenced sample was memory CD4+ T cells sorted from blood. Noted subset: CD45RA-negative fraction. This receptor was identified in a woman aged 30 to 39 in good health. The J gene is TRBJ2-1, the V gene TRBV28, with D unresolved. The CDR3 sequence is CASSLQRTPRPFF. For the CDR3, the DNA is TGTGCCAGCAGTTTACAGAGGACCCCGAGGCCGTTCTTC.